This record concerns one TCR beta chain sequence. Its antigen is as yet unknown. Per germline, CDR1 SGHDT and CDR2 YYEEEE. V was shortened by 5 bases and J by 7 bases, with 18 bases between the two germline ends. The CDR3 length is 14 residues. This entry comes from a study of memory CD4+ T cells and cytomegalovirus serostatus. Looking at the study overall: Donors were healthy Belgian adults, under ten CMV seropositive and 24 seronegative. The study's findings and limits: Suggested: most of the CMV-linked TCR signature lies in CD4+ memory cells.

Original processing methods: After removing out-of-frame reads, millions of distinct TCRbeta sequences remained. Using immunoSEQ multiplex PCR, the repertoire was profiled, and TCRdb retains in-frame clones only, with some absent. V and J calls and clone size come straight from that table; D and trimming were deduced from the DNA. The sample has just under 40,000 clones; roughly 80% are singletons. The sort gate was single viable CD3+CD4+CD8-CD45RO+ cells for memory CD4+ T cells. CMV serostatus came from serum IgG against pp150, pp28, p38, p52. This chain connects TRBV5-6 to TRBJ1-2; a possible D gene is TRBD1 (5 bases). The specimen was memory CD4+ T cells from blood. The TCR comes from an adult in good health and CMV-seronegative. The CDR3 loop reads CASRSRGILAGYTF. The DNA for the CDR3 is TGTGCCAGCAGATCCCGGGGGATTCTCGCTGGCTACACCTTC.